The 2 T cell receptor beta chains given below trace back to one sample, sequenced in a study of cytomegalovirus exposure and HLA in healthy donors. Both 60 Vbeta primers and 13 Jbeta primers went into the PCR. Assay: immunoSEQ multiplex PCR; the TCRdb copy retains only in-frame clones and omits some. The profile covers fewer than 130,000 clones, with 60% to 85% appearing a single time and approximately 1.2% taken by the ten largest. The specimen sequenced was PBMCs. The receptor source for this set is a woman aged 30 to 39 in good health and CMV-seronegative.

This chain joins TRBV7-6 and TRBJ2-5; tentative D call: TRBD1 (5 bases). V was clipped by 0 bases and J by 4 bases, with 9 bases between them. Germline CDR1 reads SGHVS; CDR2 reads FNYEAQ. The CDR3 length is 14 residues. CDR3 bases: TGTGCCAGCAGCTTAGCGGGGCAGCGAGAGACCCAGTACTTC. Amino acid sequence: CASSLAGQRETQYF.

The rearrangement links TRBV28 to TRBJ2-7, with 11 bases matching TRBD1. Germline CDR1 and CDR2: MDHEN and SYDVKM. The CDR3 is made up of 14 amino acids. Trimming took 5 bases from V and 5 from J; bases not matched to a gene: 5. CDR3 sequence: CASSLGQGADEQYF. CDR3 nucleotides: TGTGCCAGCAGTCTTGGACAGGGGGCGGACGAGCAGTACTTC.